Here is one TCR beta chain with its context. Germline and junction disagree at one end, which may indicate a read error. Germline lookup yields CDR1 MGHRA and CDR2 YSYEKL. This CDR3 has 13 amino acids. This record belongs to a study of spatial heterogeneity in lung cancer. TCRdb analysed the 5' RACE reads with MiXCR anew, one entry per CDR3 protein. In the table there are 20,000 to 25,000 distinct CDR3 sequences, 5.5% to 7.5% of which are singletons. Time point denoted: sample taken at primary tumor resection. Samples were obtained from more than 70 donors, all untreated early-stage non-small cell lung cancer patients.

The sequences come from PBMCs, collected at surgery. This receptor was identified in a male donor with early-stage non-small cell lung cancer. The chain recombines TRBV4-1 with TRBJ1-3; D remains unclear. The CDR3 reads CANSQEEGNTIYF. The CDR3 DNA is TGCGCCAACAGCCAGGAGGAAGGAAACACCATATATTTT.